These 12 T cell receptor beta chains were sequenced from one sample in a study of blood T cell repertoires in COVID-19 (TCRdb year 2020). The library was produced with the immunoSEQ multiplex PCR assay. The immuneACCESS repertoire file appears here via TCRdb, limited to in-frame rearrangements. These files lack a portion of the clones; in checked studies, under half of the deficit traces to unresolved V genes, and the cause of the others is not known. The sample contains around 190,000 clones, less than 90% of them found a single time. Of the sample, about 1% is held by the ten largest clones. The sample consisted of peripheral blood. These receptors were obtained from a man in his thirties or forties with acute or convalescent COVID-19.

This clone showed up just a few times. DNA for the CDR3: TGTGCCAGCAGTCCCTCAACCCGCAGGGGAGAGAATTCACCCCTCCACTTT. It is translated as CASSPSTRRGENSPLHF. The V and J genes are TRBV6-6 and TRBJ1-6; tentative D call: TRBD1 (6 bases). Looked up from germline, CDR1 is MNHNY and CDR2 is SVGAGI (reference sequence). The length of the CDR3 is 17 residues. V gave up 5 bases and J gave up 7 bases, with 21 bases separating them.

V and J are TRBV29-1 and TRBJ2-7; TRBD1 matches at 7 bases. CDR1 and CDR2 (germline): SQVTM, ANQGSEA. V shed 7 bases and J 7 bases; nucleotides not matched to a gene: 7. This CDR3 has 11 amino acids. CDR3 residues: CSASDRAEQYF. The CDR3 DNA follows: TGCAGCGCTAGTGACAGGGCGGAGCAGTACTTC.

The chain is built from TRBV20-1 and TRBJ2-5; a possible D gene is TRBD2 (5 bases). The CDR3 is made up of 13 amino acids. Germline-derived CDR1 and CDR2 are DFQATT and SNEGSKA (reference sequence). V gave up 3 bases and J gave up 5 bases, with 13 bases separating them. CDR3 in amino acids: CSASHPGGETQYF. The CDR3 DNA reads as TGCAGTGCTAGTCATCCCGGCGGGGAGACCCAGTACTTC.

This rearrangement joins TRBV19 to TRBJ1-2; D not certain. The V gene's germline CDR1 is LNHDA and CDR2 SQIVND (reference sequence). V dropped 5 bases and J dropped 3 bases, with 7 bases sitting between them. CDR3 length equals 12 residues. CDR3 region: CASSVTDYGYTF. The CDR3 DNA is TGTGCCAGTAGTGTAACAGACTATGGCTACACCTTC.

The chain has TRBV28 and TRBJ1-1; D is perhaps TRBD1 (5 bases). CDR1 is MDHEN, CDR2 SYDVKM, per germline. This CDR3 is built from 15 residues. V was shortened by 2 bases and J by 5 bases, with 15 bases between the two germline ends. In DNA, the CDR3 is TGTGCCAGCAGTTTAAGCGAAGGGAGGGGAACTGAAGCTTTCTTT. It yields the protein CASSLSEGRGTEAFF.

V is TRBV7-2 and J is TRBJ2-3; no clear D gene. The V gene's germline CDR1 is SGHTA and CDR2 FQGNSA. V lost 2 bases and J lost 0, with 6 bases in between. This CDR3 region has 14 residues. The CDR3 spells CASSLLGSTDTQYF. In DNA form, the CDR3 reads TGTGCCAGCAGCTTACTCGGGAGCACAGATACGCAGTATTTT.

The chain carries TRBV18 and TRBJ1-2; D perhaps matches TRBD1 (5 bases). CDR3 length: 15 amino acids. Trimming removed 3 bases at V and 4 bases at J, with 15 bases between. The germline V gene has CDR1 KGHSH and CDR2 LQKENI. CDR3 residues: CASSPVGRDSYGYTF. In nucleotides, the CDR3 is TGTGCCAGCTCACCCGTCGGCAGGGACTCCTATGGCTACACCTTC.

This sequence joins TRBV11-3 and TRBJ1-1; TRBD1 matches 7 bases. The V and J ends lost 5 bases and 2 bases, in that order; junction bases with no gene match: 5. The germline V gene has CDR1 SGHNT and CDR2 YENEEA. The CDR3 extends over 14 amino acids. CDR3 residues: CASSRDSLNTEAFF. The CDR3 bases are TGTGCCAGCAGCAGGGACAGTCTTAACACTGAAGCTTTCTTT.

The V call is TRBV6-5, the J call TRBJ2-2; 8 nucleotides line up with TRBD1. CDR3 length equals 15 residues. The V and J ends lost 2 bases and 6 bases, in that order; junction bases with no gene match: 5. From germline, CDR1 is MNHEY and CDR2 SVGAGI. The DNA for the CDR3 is TGTGCCAGCAGTTACCGGACAGGGCAGGCCGGGGAGCTGTTTTTT. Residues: CASSYRTGQAGELFF.

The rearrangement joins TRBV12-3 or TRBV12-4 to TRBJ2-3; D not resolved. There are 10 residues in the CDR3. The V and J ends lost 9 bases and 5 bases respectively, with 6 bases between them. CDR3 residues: CASHRDTQYF. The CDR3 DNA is TGTGCCAGTCACAGAGATACGCAGTATTTT.

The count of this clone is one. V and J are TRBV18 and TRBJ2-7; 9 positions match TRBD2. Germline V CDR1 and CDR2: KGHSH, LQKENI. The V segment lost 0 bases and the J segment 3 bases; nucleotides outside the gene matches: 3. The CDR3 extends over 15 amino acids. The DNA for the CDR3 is TGTGCCAGCTCACCACCAGGCGGGAGGGTCTACGAGCAGTACTTC. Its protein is CASSPPGGRVYEQYF.

The CDR3 reads CASSQDLSTGGSYEQYF. CDR3 in DNA: TGTGCCAGCAGCCAAGATTTGTCCACGGGGGGGTCCTACGAGCAGTACTTC. The J gene is TRBJ2-7, the V gene TRBV3-1 (or the pseudogene TRBV3-2), with TRBD2 identical over 8 bases. This CDR3 has 17 residues. Germline CDR1 reads LGHDT; CDR2 reads YNNKEL (reference sequence). Trimming at V came to 0 bases and at J to 1 base, leaving 8 bases not matched to a gene.